This is a list of T cell receptor beta chains from one sample in a study of shared clonotypes between healthy human individuals. Repertoires were generated with immunoSEQ multiplex PCR, while TCRdb's copy carries only in-frame clones and drops some. The sample lists approximately 980,000 clones, 76% occurring once. The sample was memory CD4+ T cells sorted from blood. These receptor sequences come from a man between 18 and 35 years old in good health. Each CDR3 is given with its conserved first and last residue. Each record gives: V gene, J gene, clone size, D gene, CDR3 protein, CDR3 DNA. A D gene is named only where the DNA matches it firmly. The size of a clone is reported for some rows only, either as once, few or many, or as a class for expanded clones.

V: TRBV11-3; J: TRBJ1-4; size: -; D: TRBD1; CDR3: CARGGTGNEKLFF; DNA: TGTGCCAGGGGGGGGACAGGTAATGAAAAACTGTTTTTT
V: TRBV6-5; J: TRBJ2-7; size: few; D: -; CDR3: CASRRAAESYEQYF; DNA: TGTGCCAGCAGGCGGGCGGCGGAGTCCTACGAGCAGTACTTC
V: TRBV6-1; J: TRBJ2-1; size: -; D: TRBD1; CDR3: CASSRSGTGGSEQFF; DNA: TGTGCCAGCAGTCGATCCGGGACAGGGGGTAGTGAGCAGTTCTTC
V: TRBV15; J: TRBJ1-5; size: few; D: -; CDR3: CATSRAVGGHSNQPQHF; DNA: TGTGCCACCAGCAGAGCTGTCGGGGGCCATAGCAATCAGCCCCAGCATTTT
V: TRBV18; J: TRBJ2-5; size: -; D: -; CDR3: CASSPGQETQYF; DNA: TGTGCCAGCTCACCGGGCCAAGAGACCCAGTACTTC
V: TRBV6-1; J: TRBJ2-7; size: -; D: TRBD1; CDR3: CASSFAGTGDEQYF; DNA: TGTGCCAGCAGCTTTGCCGGGACAGGGGACGAGCAGTACTTC
V: TRBV5-1; J: TRBJ2-1; size: -; D: -; CDR3: CASGEGISSYNEQFF; DNA: TGCGCCAGCGGTGAAGGGATCAGCTCCTACAATGAGCAGTTCTTC
V: TRBV5-6; J: TRBJ1-1; size: -; D: -; CDR3: CASSARQRLNTEAFF; DNA: TGTGCCAGCAGCGCAAGACAGAGGTTGAACACTGAAGCTTTCTTT
V: TRBV25-1; J: TRBJ2-6; size: -; D: -; CDR3: CASTSGRRAGANVLTF; DNA: TGTGCCAGCACGTCCGGGAGAAGGGCTGGGGCCAACGTCCTGACTTTC
V: TRBV4-3; J: TRBJ1-6; size: -; D: -; CDR3: CASSPERSLNSPLHF; DNA: TGCGCCAGCAGCCCCGAACGGTCCCTAAATTCACCCCTCCACTTT
V: TRBV6-1; J: TRBJ2-7; size: -; D: TRBD1; CDR3: CASSVFSDRVYEQYF; DNA: TGTGCCAGCAGTGTCTTCTCGGACAGGGTTTACGAGCAGTACTTC
V: TRBV7-2; J: TRBJ2-7; size: -; D: -; CDR3: CASSPQTHRPSYEQYF; DNA: TGTGCCAGCAGCCCCCAGACCCACAGGCCCTCCTACGAGCAGTACTTC
V: TRBV30; J: TRBJ1-6; size: -; D: -; CDR3: CAWSVNSPLHF; DNA: TGTGCCTGGAGTGTCAATTCACCCCTCCACTTT
V: TRBV7-2; J: TRBJ1-2; size: -; D: -; CDR3: CASSLAGSDYGYTF; DNA: TGTGCCAGCAGCTTAGCAGGGTCGGACTATGGCTACACCTTC
V: TRBV4-2; J: TRBJ2-2; size: -; D: -; CDR3: CASNTGQNTGELFF; DNA: TGTGCCAGCAACACGGGACAGAACACCGGGGAGCTGTTTTTT
V: TRBV5-1; J: TRBJ2-3; size: -; D: -; CDR3: CASRTGTAGTDTQYF; DNA: TGCGCCAGCAGGACCGGGACTGCAGGCACAGATACGCAGTATTTT
V: TRBV6-6; J: TRBJ2-1; size: -; D: -; CDR3: CASSYLDSEQFF; DNA: TGTGCCAGCAGTTACTTGGACAGTGAGCAGTTCTTC
V: TRBV6-1; J: TRBJ1-5; size: -; D: -; CDR3: CASSVGQGNQPQHF; DNA: TGTGCCAGCAGCGTGGGGCAGGGAAATCAGCCCCAGCATTTT
V: TRBV7-9; J: TRBJ2-7; size: once; D: TRBD2; CDR3: CASSLSGVSYEQYF; DNA: TGTGCCAGCAGCCTTAGCGGGGTCTCCTACGAGCAGTACTTC
V: TRBV2; J: TRBJ2-2; size: -; D: -; CDR3: CASRENGATGELFF; DNA: TGTGCCAGCAGAGAGAACGGGGCCACCGGGGAGCTGTTTTTT
V: TRBV29-1; J: TRBJ2-7; size: -; D: TRBD1; CDR3: CSVIRGHEQYF; DNA: TGCAGCGTTATTAGGGGGCACGAGCAGTACTTC
V: TRBV7-2; J: TRBJ1-1; size: -; D: -; CDR3: CASSLRTVNTEAFF; DNA: TGTGCCAGCAGCTTACGGACGGTGAACACTGAAGCTTTCTTT
V: TRBV19; J: TRBJ2-3; size: few; D: -; CDR3: CASTPKRESTDTQYF; DNA: TGTGCCAGTACCCCCAAGAGGGAGAGCACAGATACGCAGTATTTT
V: TRBV2; J: TRBJ1-5; size: few; D: TRBD1; CDR3: CASSRDRDQPQHF; DNA: TGTGCCAGCAGTCGGGACAGAGATCAGCCCCAGCATTTT
V: TRBV30; J: TRBJ1-1; size: -; D: -; CDR3: CAWKDPEAFF; DNA: TGTGCCTGGAAGGACCCTGAAGCTTTCTTT
V: TRBV29-1; J: TRBJ2-1; size: -; D: TRBD2; CDR3: CSVVLAGGSYNEQFF; DNA: TGCAGCGTTGTCCTAGCGGGGGGCTCCTACAATGAGCAGTTCTTC
V: TRBV11-1; J: TRBJ2-1; size: -; D: TRBD2; CDR3: CASSPRGLGSNEQFF; DNA: TGTGCCAGCAGCCCCCGGGGACTAGGATCCAATGAGCAGTTCTTC
V: TRBV7-9; J: TRBJ1-1; size: -; D: -; CDR3: CASSWGLNTEAFF; DNA: TGTGCCAGCAGTTGGGGGCTCAACACTGAAGCTTTCTTT
V: TRBV4-3; J: TRBJ1-2; size: few; D: -; CDR3: CASSGGRGSYNYGYTF; DNA: TGCGCCAGCAGCGGAGGTCGGGGCAGCTATAACTATGGCTACACCTTC
V: TRBV30; J: TRBJ1-6; size: -; D: -; CDR3: CAWSAPNSPLHF; DNA: TGTGCCTGGAGTGCGCCTAATTCACCCCTCCACTTT
V: TRBV5-6; J: TRBJ1-4; size: -; D: -; CDR3: CASSSFHEGVSEKLFF; DNA: TGTGCCAGCAGCTCATTCCACGAAGGGGTGAGTGAAAAACTGTTTTTT
V: TRBV5-8; J: TRBJ2-3; size: once; D: -; CDR3: CASSAQKDTQYF; DNA: TGTGCCAGCAGCGCCCAGAAAGATACGCAGTATTTT
V: TRBV28; J: TRBJ1-2; size: -; D: -; CDR3: CASGALYGYTF; DNA: TGTGCCAGCGGAGCCCTCTATGGCTACACCTTC
V: TRBV7-9; J: TRBJ2-5; size: -; D: TRBD2; CDR3: CASSLVAGRGETQYF; DNA: TGTGCCAGCAGCTTAGTAGCGGGTCGTGGGGAGACCCAGTACTTC
V: TRBV10-3; J: TRBJ2-1; size: -; D: TRBD2; CDR3: CAISEGTSYNEQFF; DNA: TGTGCCATCAGTGAAGGGACTAGCTACAATGAGCAGTTCTTC
V: TRBV10-1; J: TRBJ2-3; size: -; D: TRBD1; CDR3: CASRQGDTSTDTQYF; DNA: TGCGCCAGCAGACAGGGGGATACTAGCACAGATACGCAGTATTTT
V: TRBV4-1; J: TRBJ2-2; size: -; D: TRBD1; CDR3: CASSQDTGQGMLELFF; DNA: TGCGCCAGCAGCCAAGATACCGGACAGGGAATGTTGGAGCTGTTTTTT
V: TRBV7-2; J: TRBJ2-3; size: -; D: TRBD2; CDR3: CASSPLAGASTDTQYF; DNA: TGTGCCAGCAGCCCGCTAGCGGGCGCTAGCACAGATACGCAGTATTTT
V: TRBV5-1; J: TRBJ2-3; size: once; D: TRBD2; CDR3: CASSPDPRGGGTDTQYF; DNA: TGCGCCAGCAGCCCGGACCCGCGGGGAGGGGGCACAGATACGCAGTATTTT
V: TRBV5-5; J: TRBJ1-4; size: -; D: -; CDR3: CASSLGQKATNEKLFF; DNA: TGTGCCAGCAGCTTGGGGCAGAAAGCAACTAATGAAAAACTGTTTTTT
V: TRBV18; J: TRBJ2-1; size: once; D: TRBD2; CDR3: CASSPRLAGLYNEQFF; DNA: TGTGCCAGCTCACCCCGCCTAGCGGGGCTTTACAATGAGCAGTTCTTC
V: TRBV14; J: TRBJ1-2; size: -; D: TRBD1; CDR3: CASSQAMPGGGYTF; DNA: TGTGCCAGCAGCCAAGCCATGCCAGGGGGTGGCTACACCTTC
V: TRBV5-1; J: TRBJ2-1; size: -; D: -; CDR3: CASRPDVGDEQFF; DNA: TGCGCCAGCAGACCGGACGTGGGCGATGAGCAGTTCTTC
V: TRBV5-4; J: TRBJ2-2; size: -; D: -; CDR3: CASSQRQGGTGELFF; DNA: TGTGCCAGCAGCCAAAGACAGGGAGGCACCGGGGAGCTGTTTTTT
V: TRBV11-2; J: TRBJ2-7; size: -; D: -; CDR3: CASSSSERGYEQYF; DNA: TGTGCCAGCAGCAGTTCGGAACGGGGCTACGAGCAGTACTTC
V: TRBV7-2; J: TRBJ2-7; size: -; D: TRBD2; CDR3: CASSSSGSTYEQYF; DNA: TGTGCCAGCAGCTCTAGCGGTTCCACCTACGAGCAGTACTTC
V: TRBV7-9; J: TRBJ1-3; size: -; D: -; CDR3: CASSFPPGKGNTIYF; DNA: TGTGCCAGCAGCTTCCCCCCGGGAAAGGGAAACACCATATATTTT
V: TRBV7-2; J: TRBJ1-5; size: -; D: TRBD1; CDR3: CASSSDREQPQHF; DNA: TGTGCCAGCAGCTCCGACAGGGAACAGCCCCAGCATTTT
V: TRBV5-6; J: TRBJ1-1; size: -; D: TRBD1; CDR3: CASRTGQGNTEAFF; DNA: TGTGCCAGCAGGACGGGACAGGGGAACACTGAAGCTTTCTTT
V: TRBV19; J: TRBJ2-5; size: few; D: TRBD1; CDR3: CASSIAAGGLETQYF; DNA: TGTGCCAGTAGTATCGCGGCAGGGGGCCTGGAGACCCAGTACTTC
V: TRBV19; J: TRBJ2-1; size: -; D: TRBD2; CDR3: CASSTTSGRAGQFF; DNA: TGTGCCAGTAGTACGACTAGCGGGAGAGCTGGGCAGTTCTTC
V: TRBV30; J: TRBJ2-1; size: -; D: TRBD2; CDR3: CAWTAGTSGGNEQFF; DNA: TGTGCCTGGACGGCCGGGACTAGCGGGGGAAATGAGCAGTTCTTC
V: TRBV29-1; J: TRBJ1-2; size: -; D: TRBD1; CDR3: CSVTGGEGGYTF; DNA: TGCAGCGTGACAGGGGGCGAGGGTGGCTACACCTTC